One and the same sample provided the 15 T cell receptor beta chains below, sequenced in a study of cytomegalovirus exposure and HLA in healthy donors. This PCR relied on a set of 60 Vbeta primers and 13 Jbeta primers. Profiling relied on immunoSEQ multiplex PCR, and the TCRdb table lists in-frame clones only, not all of them. There are 150,000 to 200,000 clones in the sample; 60% to 80% occur only once, and around 15% lies in the top ten. The sample was PBMCs. The receptors here all came from a man aged 50-59 years in good health and CMV-seropositive.

The J gene is TRBJ2-5, the V gene TRBV7-8; 12 bases agree with TRBD1. The V gene end was trimmed by 5 bases and the J gene end by 7 bases; junction bases not matched to a gene: 11. Germline V CDR1 and CDR2: SGHVS, FQNEAQ. This CDR3 is built from 16 residues. The CDR3 region has the DNA TGTGCCAGCAGCACCCGGGCGGGGACAGGGGGCGGGACCCAGTACTTC. It yields the protein CASSTRAGTGGGTQYF.

The genes are TRBV4-3 and TRBJ1-2; D is undetermined. The length of the CDR3 is 15 residues. Germline V gives CDR1 LGHNA, CDR2 YSLEER. The germline V and J ends were trimmed by 4 bases and 3 bases, with 15 bases remaining between them. This CDR3 is CASSPGSWTDYGYTF. CDR3 coding DNA: TGCGCCAGCAGCCCGGGATCTTGGACTGACTATGGCTACACCTTC.

This sequence joins TRBV10-3 and TRBJ1-1; D not resolved. Trimming pared 8 bases from V and 0 bases from J, leaving 10 bases between. Germline CDR1 and CDR2: ENHRY and SYGVKD. CDR3 length: 13 residues. CDR3 protein: CAIRADLNTEAFF. CDR3 nucleotides: TGTGCCATCCGGGCGGACTTGAACACTGAAGCTTTCTTT.

The CDR3 DNA sequence: TGTGCCAGCAGTTTGCGTGGAGAGCAGTACGTC. It translates to CASSLRGEQYV. This chain connects TRBV28 to TRBJ2-7; D is undetermined. V was cut by 3 bases and J by 7 bases, with 7 bases left in between. The CDR3 runs 11 residues. Germline values: CDR1 MDHEN, CDR2 SYDVKM.

This clone occurred a few times. The chain carries TRBV27 and TRBJ1-5, with TRBD1 identical over 7 bases. The V and J ends lost 3 bases and 5 bases, in that order; junction bases with no gene match: 10. The length of the CDR3 is 16 residues. Germline loops: CDR1 MNHEY, CDR2 SMNVEV (reference sequence). The CDR3 is CASSFLPHRGDQPQHF. CDR3 DNA: TGTGCCAGCAGTTTTCTCCCCCACAGGGGAGATCAGCCCCAGCATTTT.

The chain uses TRBV5-4 and TRBJ2-2, with 7 bases identical to TRBD2. CDR1 is SGHNT, CDR2 YYREEE, per germline (reference sequence). The V segment lost 4 bases and the J segment 7 bases; nucleotides outside the gene matches: 7. This CDR3 region has 14 residues. The CDR3 is CASSPQRTSGELFF. In DNA, the CDR3 is TGTGCCAGCAGCCCCCAGCGGACTAGCGGGGAGCTGTTTTTT.

The J gene is TRBJ2-5, the V gene TRBV7-2; 10 bases align to TRBD2. V lost 3 bases, J lost 5 bases, and 3 bases stayed unmatched. The CDR3 extends over 14 amino acids. CDR1 and CDR2 (germline): SGHTA, FQGNSA. The CDR3 spells CASSFTSGVETQYF. CDR3 sequence (DNA): TGTGCCAGCAGCTTTACTAGCGGGGTGGAGACCCAGTACTTC.

The chain is built from TRBV2 and TRBJ1-5; no clear D. CDR3 length: 15 residues. Looked up from germline, CDR1 is SNHLY and CDR2 is FYNNEI. Trimming removed 1 base at V and 3 bases at J, with 10 bases between. The CDR3 loop reads CASSEGGGLNQPQHF. The CDR3 nucleotides are TGTGCCAGCAGTGAAGGTGGAGGGCTCAATCAGCCCCAGCATTTT.

This sequence joins TRBV6-5 and TRBJ1-2; tentatively, D is TRBD1 (5 bases). V was shortened by 2 bases and J by 8 bases, with 18 bases between the two germline ends. CDR1 and CDR2 (germline): MNHEY, SVGAGI. The CDR3 is 15 amino acids. CDR3 protein: CASSYLGQGVDGYTF. CDR3 DNA: TGTGCCAGCAGTTACCTCGGGCAGGGTGTTGACGGCTACACCTTC.

This chain uses TRBV28 with TRBJ2-2; 7 positions match TRBD1. The CDR3 extends over 15 amino acids. Per the germline V gene, CDR1 is MDHEN and CDR2 is SYDVKM. Trimming took 1 base from V and 8 from J; bases not matched to a gene: 7. CDR3: CASSLFGTEGGELFF. CDR3 nucleotide sequence: TGTGCCAGCAGTTTATTCGGGACAGAAGGGGGGGAGCTGTTTTTT. Using reference TRBV28 and TRBJ2-2 for the parts outside the CDR3, the full variable domain is DVKVTQSSRYLVKRTGEKVFLECVQDMDHENMFWYRQDPGLGLRLIYFSYDVKMKEKGDIPEGYSVSREKKERFSLILESASTNQTSMYLCASSLFGTEGGELFFGEGSRLTVL.

The gene calls are TRBV28 and TRBJ2-6; 8 bases are a match to TRBD1. This CDR3 has 17 residues. Per germline, CDR1 MDHEN and CDR2 SYDVKM. J was trimmed by 2 bases and V by 4 bases; bases with no gene match: 7. The CDR3 here is CASSSRGRSTGANVLTF. For the CDR3, the DNA is TGTGCCAGCAGTTCCAGGGGGCGATCCACTGGGGCCAACGTCCTGACTTTC.

The V and J genes are TRBV7-2 and TRBJ1-5; D might be TRBD1 (5 bases). Germline CDR1 and CDR2: SGHTA and FQGNSA. Trimming cost V 1 base and J 2 bases, with 9 bases left between them. The CDR3 is made up of 15 amino acids. As DNA, the CDR3 is TGTGCCAGCAGCTTAGATGGGGCAGGCAATCAGCCCCAGCATTTT. This translates into CASSLDGAGNQPQHF. Supplemented by reference TRBV7-2 and TRBJ1-5, the full variable domain reads GAGVSQSPSNKVTEKGKDVELRCDPISGHTALYWYRQSLGQGLEFLIYFQGNSAPDKSGLPSDRFSAERTGGSVSTLTIQRTQQEDSAVYLCASSLDGAGNQPQHFGDGTRLSIL.

V and J are TRBV28 and TRBJ1-1; TRBD1 matches at 7 bases. Losses at the gene ends were 7 bases for V and 4 bases for J; bases not matched to a gene: 12. This CDR3 has 15 residues. Per germline, CDR1 MDHEN and CDR2 SYDVKM. The CDR3 sequence: CASTTGQLRGTEAFF. CDR3 DNA sequence: TGTGCCAGCACGACAGGGCAACTGAGGGGCACTGAAGCTTTCTTT.

This clone was counted a few times. V is TRBV6-6 and J is TRBJ2-7; TRBD2 agrees at 11 bases. Per the germline V gene, CDR1 is MNHNY and CDR2 is SVGAGI (reference sequence). The trim removed 6 bases at V and 5 bases at J, leaving 6 bases unmatched. The CDR3 totals 14 residues. The CDR3 sequence: CASSLSGGADEQYV. CDR3 in DNA: TGTGCCAGCAGCCTTAGCGGGGGGGCCGACGAGCAGTACGTC.

CDR3 residues: CASRDPGQGGFYEQYF. CDR3 bases: TGTGCCAGCAGAGACCCCGGACAGGGGGGATTCTACGAGCAGTACTTC. The gene calls are TRBV2 and TRBJ2-7; TRBD1 aligns across 10 bases. This CDR3 spans 16 amino acids. With 6 bases clipped from V and 3 bases from J, the junction kept 11 bases outside the gene matches. CDR1 is SNHLY, CDR2 FYNNEI, per germline. Looking up the rest from reference TRBV2 and TRBJ2-7 gives the full variable domain: EPEVTQTPSHQVTQMGQEVILRCVPISNHLYFYWYRQILGQKVEFLVSFYNNEISEKSEIFDDQFSVERPDGSNFTLKIRSTKLEDSAMYFCASRDPGQGGFYEQYFGPGTRLTVT.